The T cell receptor beta chain described here comes from a study of T cells in Graves' hyperthyroidism and ophthalmopathy. CDR1 is SGHTA, CDR2 FQGNSA, per germline. With 5 bases clipped from V and 0 bases from J, the junction kept 4 bases outside the gene matches. CDR3 length equals 15 residues. This clonotype was observed at least ten times. The antigen is unknown. Study observations and caveats: Ophthalmopathy and stable hyperthyroidism were separated by a 13 V-J model. Appearing also in blood were most of the thyroid clonotypes expanded above 0.001.

From RNA transcripts, TCR beta CDR3 regions were amplified. HTBI primers drove first-round RT-PCR of the TCR CDR3. TCRdb re-derived calls from the multiplex PCR reads in MiXCR, one entry per CDR3 protein. This table has about 360,000 distinct CDR3 sequences, about 13% appearing once. Exclusion followed for patients with uncontrolled infection, other autoimmune disease, pregnancy or lactation. The rearrangement links TRBV7-2 to TRBJ2-7, with 10 bases lining up with TRBD2. Sequenced: blood. The sequence was collected from a woman in her late teens or twenties with Graves' hyperthyroidism. In nucleotides, the CDR3 is TGTGCCAGCAGCGCAACTAGCGGGGACTCCTACGAGCAGTACTTC. It codes for CASSATSGDSYEQYF.